A single TCR delta chain is shown here with its context. Its specificity is not known. This sample is part of a study of Vδ1+ human thymocytes. The template was reverse-transcribed extracted RNA. Pooled V-gene forward primers with one constant-region reverse primer generated the CDR3 amplicons by multiplex PCR. With CATT, TCRdb re-called clones from the multiplex PCR reads. The profile shows tens of thousands of delta-chain clones, about 15% of them singletons. Overall study findings and caveats: Thymic delta-chain repertoires held around 20% Vdelta2 sequences and few Vdelta3, despite high sort purity. In the thymus, TRG and TRD repertoires looked highly polyclonal with Gaussian CDR3 lengths.

After alphabeta T cell depletion, CD3+ Vdelta1+ Vdelta2- thymocytes were sorted. Between roughly 98% and 99.6% of sorted thymocytes were Vdelta1+. This CDR3 spans 21 amino acids. Trimming removed 0 bases at V and 7 bases at J, with 33 bases between. Germline assignment: CDR1 TSWWSYY and CDR2 QGS. The clonotype comes from a boy in the first two years of life who had congenital heart surgery. The chain employs TRDV1 and TRDJ1; tentatively, D is TRDD2 or TRDD3 (9 bases each). Material for sequencing was Vdelta1+ gamma-delta thymocytes from the thymus. Stated subset: FACS-sorted CD3+ TCRalphabeta- TCRVdelta1+ TCRVdelta2- thymocytes. The chain's CDR3 is CALGELPLPSYWGTTSPKLIF. In DNA form, the CDR3 reads TGTGCTCTTGGGGAACTTCCCCTCCCTTCCTACTGGGGGACAACATCTCCTAAACTCATCTTT.